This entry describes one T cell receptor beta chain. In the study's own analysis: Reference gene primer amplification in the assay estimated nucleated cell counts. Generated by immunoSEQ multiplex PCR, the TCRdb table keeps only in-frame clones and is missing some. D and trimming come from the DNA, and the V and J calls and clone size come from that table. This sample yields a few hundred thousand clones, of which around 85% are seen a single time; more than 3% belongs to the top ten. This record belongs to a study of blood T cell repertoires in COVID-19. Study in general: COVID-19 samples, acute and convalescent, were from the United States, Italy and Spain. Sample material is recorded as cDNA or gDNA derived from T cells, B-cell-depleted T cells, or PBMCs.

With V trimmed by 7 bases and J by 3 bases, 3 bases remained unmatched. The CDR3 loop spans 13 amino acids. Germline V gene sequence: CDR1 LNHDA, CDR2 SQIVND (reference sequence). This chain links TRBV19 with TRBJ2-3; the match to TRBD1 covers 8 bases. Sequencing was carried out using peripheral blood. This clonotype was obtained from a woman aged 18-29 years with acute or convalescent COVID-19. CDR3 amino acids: CASKDRETDTQYF. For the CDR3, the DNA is TGTGCCAGTAAGGACAGGGAGACAGATACGCAGTATTTT.